Below, 24 T cell receptor beta chains from the same sample are listed, as sequenced in a study of blood T cell repertoires in COVID-19. Data came from immunoSEQ multiplex PCR; TCRdb stores just in-frame clones and leaves some out. Among 80,000 to 95,000 clones listed, under 85% were seen once. The sample was peripheral blood. The receptor source for this set is a human donor in a cohort sampled during active COVID-19.

The chain joins TRBV3-1 (or the pseudogene TRBV3-2) to TRBJ2-6; D is unclear. The V end was cut by 4 bases, the J end by 1 base, with 8 bases between. This CDR3 contains 15 residues. CDR1 is LGHDT, CDR2 YNNKEL, per germline (reference sequence). CDR3 protein: CASSPERSGANVLTF. CDR3 DNA sequence: TGTGCCAGCAGCCCTGAGAGATCTGGGGCCAACGTCCTGACTTTC.

This chain uses TRBV19 with TRBJ1-5, with D perhaps TRBD1 (5 bases). CDR1 is LNHDA and CDR2 is SQIVND in the germline V gene (reference sequence). Deletions cut 1 base from V and 5 bases from J, with 12 bases between. The CDR3 sequence is 15 residues long. Here the CDR3 DNA reads TGTGCCAGTAGTATAGTAGGGGAAATCGATCAGCCCCAGCATTTT. It yields the protein CASSIVGEIDQPQHF. The full variable domain, in which reference TRBV19 and TRBJ1-5 provide the parts outside the CDR3, is DGGITQSPKYLFRKEGQNVTLSCEQNLNHDAMYWYRQDPGQGLRLIYYSQIVNDFQKGDIAEGYSVSREKKESFPLTVTSAQKNPTAFYLCASSIVGEIDQPQHFGDGTRLSIL.

This clone was detected once. V is TRBV10-3 and J is TRBJ2-3; 11 bases are shared with TRBD2. The CDR3 contains 14 residues. Germline CDR1 reads ENHRY; CDR2 reads SYGVKD. Germline trimming cut 2 bases from V and 14 bases from J; bases unmatched to any gene: 9. CDR3 residues: CAISEVTSGGRWYF. Written as DNA, the CDR3 is TGTGCCATCAGTGAGGTTACTAGCGGGGGTCGGTGGTATTTT.

The chain has TRBV29-1 and TRBJ2-1, with TRBD2 matching over 11 bases. V lost 4 bases and J lost 6; bases outside the gene matches: 5. The CDR3 is 14 residues long. CDR1 and CDR2 from the germline V gene are SQVTM and ANQGSEA. The CDR3 loop reads CSVAGLAGGNEQFF. CDR3 DNA sequence: TGCAGCGTTGCCGGCCTAGCGGGGGGCAATGAGCAGTTCTTC.

V is TRBV7-9 and J is TRBJ2-3; possibly TRBD1 for D (6 bases). This CDR3 comprises 16 residues. Trimming left V 5 bases short and J 0 bases short, with 15 bases between. Per germline, CDR1 SEHNR and CDR2 FQNEAQ (reference sequence). This CDR3 reads CASSRGQNPSTDTQYF. The CDR3 DNA is TGTGCCAGCAGCCGTGGACAGAACCCTAGCACAGATACGCAGTATTTT.

The chain joins TRBV25-1 to TRBJ2-7, with 11 bases lining up with TRBD1. V lost 3 bases, J lost 3 bases, and 10 bases stayed unmatched. The CDR3 is made up of 17 amino acids. Per germline, CDR1 MGHDK and CDR2 SYGVNS. The CDR3 DNA reads as TGTGCCAGCAGTGATCCTCCCGGGGGACAGGGGGGCTACGAGCAGTACTTC. Its translation is CASSDPPGGQGGYEQYF.

The V and J genes are TRBV7-3 and TRBJ2-3; TRBD1 is a possible D gene (5 bases). V was cut by 2 bases and J by 3 bases, with 6 bases left in between. The CDR3 totals 13 residues. Germline V gene sequence: CDR1 SGHTA, CDR2 FQGTGA. The CDR3 region has the DNA TGTGCCAGCAGCTTACCAGGGACAGATACGCAGTATTTT. It translates to CASSLPGTDTQYF.

This chain joins TRBV5-1 and TRBJ2-1, with 16 bases aligning to TRBD2. The CDR3 runs 18 residues. Germline-derived CDR1 and CDR2 are SGHRS and YFSETQ. V lost 4 bases, J lost 8 bases, and 12 bases stayed unmatched. The CDR3 region has the DNA TGCGCCAGCAGCCCACAGGGACTAGCGGGAGGGCCCCGCGATGAGCAGTTCTTC. It encodes CASSPQGLAGGPRDEQFF.

The chain has TRBV5-5 and TRBJ2-7, with D possibly being TRBD2 (5 bases). CDR1 and CDR2 from the germline V gene are SGHKS and YYEKEE (reference sequence). V lost 2 bases, J lost 2 bases, and 8 bases lay in between. This CDR3 contains 13 residues. CDR3 loop: CASSFGLTYEQYF. As DNA, the CDR3 is TGTGCCAGCAGCTTTGGACTGACCTACGAGCAGTACTTC. The variable domain in full, with the rest retrieved from reference TRBV5-5 and TRBJ2-7, is DAGVTQSPTHLIKTRGQQVTLRCSPISGHKSVSWYQQVLGQGPQFIFQYYEKEERGRGNFPDRFSARQFPNYSSELNVNALLLGDSALYLCASSFGLTYEQYFGPGTRLTVT.

The CDR3: CSVEEGGTSGQDTQYF. CDR3 in DNA: TGCAGCGTTGAAGAGGGAGGGACTAGCGGACAAGATACGCAGTATTTT. The chain combines TRBV29-1 with TRBJ2-3; 11 bases are shared with TRBD2. CDR3 length: 16 residues. The J segment lost 5 bases and the V segment lost 0 bases, leaving 7 bases of the junction unmatched. The germline gives CDR1 SQVTM, CDR2 ANQGSEA.

The rearrangement joins TRBV19 to TRBJ2-1, with D possibly TRBD2 on 6 matching bases. The CDR3 contains 14 residues. The V and J ends lost 3 bases and 6 bases respectively, with 12 bases between them. The germline V gene has CDR1 LNHDA and CDR2 SQIVND (reference sequence). As DNA, the CDR3 is TGTGCCAGTAGTATTCATGCGGGATCCAATGAGCAGTTCTTC. Residues: CASSIHAGSNEQFF.

In this sample, this clone turned up once. The chain uses TRBV9 and TRBJ2-5; 12 nucleotides line up with TRBD1. This CDR3 contains 16 residues. CDR1 and CDR2 (germline): SGDLS, YYNGEE. Unmatched junction bases numbered 8, after V lost 3 bases and J lost 5 bases. The DNA of the CDR3 is TGTGCCAGCAGCGCCGGGACAGGGGGCTTGTTCGAGACCCAGTACTTC. It is translated as CASSAGTGGLFETQYF.

The chain has TRBV29-1 and TRBJ2-5, with D possibly being TRBD1 (6 bases). The CDR3 is 12 residues long. The V gene lost 6 bases and the J gene lost 5 bases, with 13 bases spanning the gap. Germline V lookup: CDR1 SQVTM, CDR2 ANQGSEA. CDR3 in amino acids: CSVNRERETQYF. CDR3 bases: TGCAGCGTCAACAGGGAGCGGGAGACCCAGTACTTC.

The chain uses TRBV19 and TRBJ2-2; a possible D gene is TRBD2 (6 bases). CDR1 LNHDA and CDR2 SQIVND come from the germline V gene (reference sequence). This CDR3 has 14 amino acids. Between the trimmed V and J ends, which lost 2 bases and 8 bases, there was a span of 12 bases. The CDR3: CASSIRRDSGELFF. CDR3 coding DNA: TGTGCCAGTAGTATACGGAGGGACTCAGGGGAGCTGTTTTTT.

The chain combines TRBV11-2 with TRBJ1-3, with 10 bases identical to TRBD1. This CDR3 is built from 19 residues. Germline V gene sequence: CDR1 SGHAT, CDR2 FQNNGV. J gave up 2 bases and V 6 bases, and 16 bases lay outside the gene matches. The CDR3: CASRALRRDRGRTGNTIYF. CDR3 DNA sequence: TGTGCCAGCAGAGCCCTGAGGAGGGACAGGGGCAGGACTGGAAACACCATATATTTT.

The chain combines TRBV5-4 with TRBJ2-2; possible D gene TRBD2, 6 bases. The V end lost 4 bases, the J end lost 4 bases, and 14 bases lay between the germline ends. Germline assignment: CDR1 SGHNT and CDR2 YYREEE (reference sequence). This CDR3 comprises 15 residues. CDR3 loop: CASSPDGGGTGELFF. The DNA of the CDR3 is TGTGCCAGCAGCCCTGACGGGGGAGGCACCGGGGAGCTGTTTTTT.

The CDR3 coding sequence is TGTGCCAGCAGCAAAACAGACTCTGGGGCCAACGTCCTGACTTTC. Protein: CASSKTDSGANVLTF. The chain combines TRBV7-8 with TRBJ2-6; D gene unclear. Trimming removed 5 bases from V and 0 bases from J, with 8 bases in between. The CDR3 covers 15 residues. From germline, CDR1 is SGHVS and CDR2 FQNEAQ.

Concerning this clone: One end of the junction is discordant with germline, which a read error may explain. The chain is built from TRBV3-1 (or the pseudogene TRBV3-2) and TRBJ2-2; TRBD2 aligns across 8 bases. CDR3 size: 18 residues. Germline V gene sequence: CDR1 LGHDT, CDR2 YNNKEL (reference sequence). For the CDR3, the DNA is TGTGCCAGCAGCCAAGATGGTCGCGGGGGGACCCACCGGGGGGAGCCGTTTTTT. Residues: CASSQDGRGGTHRGEPFF.

This chain links TRBV7-2 with TRBJ1-1; TRBD1 agrees at 10 bases. The V gene end was trimmed by 3 bases and the J gene end by 7 bases; junction bases not matched to a gene: 5. Looked up from germline, CDR1 is SGHTA and CDR2 is FQGNSA. This CDR3 is 14 amino acids long. The CDR3, as DNA: TGTGCCAGCAGCTTCCCCGGACAGGGGGTTGAAGCTTTCTTT. Translated: CASSFPGQGVEAFF.

This clone appeared once. This sequence may be a read error, since a much larger clone differs from it by one base. This chain joins TRBV7-8 and TRBJ1-1; 8 bases map to TRBD1. After removal of 5 bases from V and 7 bases from J, the junction contained 9 bases not matched to a gene. The CDR3 spans 14 residues. Per germline, CDR1 SGHVS and CDR2 FQNEAQ. The CDR3 nucleotides read TGTGCCAGCAGCAGCCCGACAGGGGAGTTTGAAGCTTTCTTT. Its translation: CASSSPTGEFEAFF. The whole variable domain, filled in from reference TRBV7-8 and TRBJ1-1, reads GAGVSQSPRYKVAKRGQDVALRCDPISGHVSLFWYQQALGQGPEFLTYFQNEAQLDKSGLPSDRFFAERPEGSVSTLKIQRTQQEDSAVYLCASSSPTGEFEAFFGQGTRLTVV.

This clone was detected only a few times. J is TRBJ1-6 and V is TRBV5-4; 9 bases map to TRBD1. The CDR3 length is 17 residues. The V segment lost 4 bases and the J segment 4 bases; nucleotides outside the gene matches: 9. Germline CDR1 reads SGHNT; CDR2 reads YYREEE (reference sequence). CDR3 in DNA: TGTGCCAGCAGCGGGAGGACAGGGGCTCAATATAATTCACCCCTCCACTTT. It encodes CASSGRTGAQYNSPLHF.

The chain combines TRBV2 with TRBJ2-3; no definite D call. The germline gives CDR1 SNHLY, CDR2 FYNNEI. V was trimmed by 7 bases and J by 4 bases, leaving 15 bases between them. The CDR3 spans 14 residues. The CDR3 reads CASNRYPSADTQYF. CDR3 sequence (DNA): TGTGCCAGCAACCGGTACCCAAGTGCAGATACGCAGTATTTT.

V is TRBV7-8 and J is TRBJ1-4; a weak D match, TRBD1 (6 bases). The germline gives CDR1 SGHVS, CDR2 FQNEAQ. Trimming left V 5 bases short and J 0 bases short, with 16 bases between. CDR3 length: 17 amino acids. The CDR3: CASSAQVGATTNEKLFF. The CDR3 DNA follows: TGTGCCAGCAGCGCCCAGGTGGGGGCCACAACTAATGAAAAACTGTTTTTT.

The chain uses TRBV5-4 and TRBJ2-7; TRBD1 matches 9 bases. V was clipped by 3 bases and J by 7 bases; unmatched bases: 8. CDR1 SGHNT and CDR2 YYREEE come from the germline V gene (reference sequence). The CDR3 is made up of 14 amino acids. The CDR3 bases are TGTGCCAGCAGCTCCACAGGGGGCGAGGAAGAGCAGTACTTC. Amino acids: CASSSTGGEEEQYF.